The 19 T cell receptor beta chains in this list originate from one sample, sequenced in a study of shared clonotypes between healthy human individuals. Measured with immunoSEQ multiplex PCR; TCRdb has only the in-frame clones, and not every one. The sample holds 85,000 to 100,000 clones, 68% seen once. Sequenced sample: memory CD8+ T cells sorted from blood. The subset here: CD45RO+ cells pooled with CCR7-negative TemRA cells. Every receptor here comes from a man aged 25 to 40 in good health.

The V gene is TRBV7-8, the J gene TRBJ2-6; possible D gene TRBD2, 6 bases. Trimming took 5 bases from V and 0 from J, leaving 17 bases between them. The length of the CDR3 is 18 residues. The germline CDR1 and CDR2 sequences are SGHVS and FQNEAQ. CDR3 protein: CASSHPLEGTSGANVLTF. The CDR3 coding sequence is TGTGCCAGCAGCCACCCCCTGGAGGGAACCTCTGGGGCCAACGTCCTGACTTTC.

This chain joins TRBV27 and TRBJ2-7; 7 nucleotides match TRBD1. V dropped 1 base and J dropped 0; count of bases not matched to a gene: 6. The CDR3 runs 16 residues. Germline-derived CDR1 and CDR2 are MNHEY and SMNVEV (reference sequence). The CDR3 DNA is TGTGCCAGCAGTTTATATGGGGCAGGGGGCTCCTACGAGCAGTACTTC. It translates to CASSLYGAGGSYEQYF.

This clone turned up a few times. The rearrangement uses TRBV5-8 and TRBJ1-5; D is perhaps TRBD1 (5 bases). V gave up 4 bases and J gave up 9 bases, with 14 bases separating them. The CDR3 runs to 13 residues. Germline V lookup: CDR1 SGHTS, CDR2 YDEGEE. CDR3 sequence (DNA): TGTGCCAGCAGCAAGGAGCGGGGGGGGCCCCAGCATTTT. Translated, it gives CASSKERGGPQHF.

The V gene is TRBV29-1, the J gene TRBJ1-5, with D perhaps TRBD1 (5 bases). The CDR3 totals 14 residues. Germline-derived CDR1 and CDR2 are SQVTM and ANQGSEA. Trimming removed 6 bases at V and 0 bases at J, with 12 bases between. Here the CDR3 DNA reads TGCAGCGTCTCTTGGGGGAATAGCAATCAGCCCCAGCATTTT. As protein: CSVSWGNSNQPQHF.

The J gene is TRBJ2-3, the V gene TRBV29-1; TRBD1 matches 11 bases. CDR1 and CDR2 (germline): SQVTM, ANQGSEA. The V and J ends lost 3 bases and 5 bases, in that order; junction bases with no gene match: 7. The CDR3 runs to 15 residues. CDR3 bases: TGCAGCGTTGAGCGGACAGGGGGCGAAGGAGATACGCAGTATTTT. Amino acid sequence: CSVERTGGEGDTQYF.

This clone has more than one count but fewer than ten. The V gene is TRBV10-3, the J gene TRBJ1-1; maybe TRBD1 (5 bases). This CDR3 contains 12 residues. In germline, CDR1 is ENHRY, CDR2 SYGVKD. Trimming shortened V by 4 bases and J by 4 bases, and 7 bases separated the two germline ends. The CDR3 DNA reads TGTGCCATCAGTGGGCAGGGCACTGAAGCTTTCTTT. Protein product: CAISGQGTEAFF.

In its sample, this clone was seen a few times. The genes are TRBV6-5 and TRBJ1-2; D may be TRBD1 (5 bases). Trimming cost V 2 bases and J 0 bases, with 10 bases left between them. The CDR3 consists of 15 residues. Germline V CDR1 and CDR2: MNHEY, SVGAGI. The CDR3 nucleotides are TGTGCCAGCAGTTACATCGGCAGGGCTAACTATGGCTACACCTTC. The encoded protein is CASSYIGRANYGYTF.

The chain recombines TRBV6-5 with TRBJ2-5, with TRBD2 identical over 11 bases. The CDR3 is made up of 15 amino acids. Germline V gene lookup returns CDR1 MNHEY and CDR2 SVGAGI. Trimming took 5 bases from V and 3 from J; bases not matched to a gene: 5. The CDR3 loop is CASSHTLAGEETQYF. CDR3 DNA sequence: TGTGCCAGCAGTCACACACTAGCGGGGGAAGAGACCCAGTACTTC.

The chain joins TRBV4-3 to TRBJ2-7; weak D call: TRBD1 (5 bases). V shed 3 bases and J shed 6 bases, with 18 bases lying between them. This CDR3 comprises 15 residues. Germline V lookup: CDR1 LGHNA, CDR2 YSLEER. The CDR3, as DNA: TGCGCCAGCAGCCATGGAACGGACACCATATCCGAGCAGTACTTC. Amino acids: CASSHGTDTISEQYF.

The chain links TRBV2 to TRBJ2-1; 9 nucleotides agree with TRBD2. Germline lookup yields CDR1 SNHLY and CDR2 FYNNEI. Germline trimming cut 6 bases from V and 0 bases from J; bases unmatched to any gene: 12. This CDR3 spans 18 amino acids. The DNA for the CDR3 is TGTGCCAGCAGGCCTCCGGGACTAGCCGTAAGCTCCTACAATGAGCAGTTCTTC. Translated: CASRPPGLAVSSYNEQFF.

This clone appeared many times. The rearrangement uses TRBV29-1 and TRBJ2-7, with a possible D match to TRBD1 (5 bases). Germline V gene lookup returns CDR1 SQVTM and CDR2 ANQGSEA. Trimming pared 4 bases from V and 3 bases from J, leaving 10 bases between. The CDR3 consists of 12 residues. As DNA, the CDR3 is TGCAGCGTTGTGACAGAGAGCTACGAGCAGTACTTC. Its translation: CSVVTESYEQYF.

CDR3 region: CASSLDAGTGTYEQYF. The CDR3 DNA reads TGTGCCAGCAGCTTAGACGCCGGGACAGGTACCTACGAGCAGTACTTC. The rearrangement joins TRBV7-8 to TRBJ2-7, with 8 bases aligning to TRBD1. Germline values: CDR1 SGHVS, CDR2 FQNEAQ. The CDR3 length is 16 residues. After removal of 1 base from V and 2 bases from J, the junction contained 7 bases not matched to a gene.

This clone was seen at least ten times. V is TRBV5-4 and J is TRBJ1-1, with 8 bases matching TRBD1. Germline-derived CDR1 and CDR2 are SGHNT and YYREEE (reference sequence). V was pared by 5 bases and J by 2 bases, with 8 bases of the junction left unmatched. This CDR3 spans 15 amino acids. The DNA for the CDR3 is TGTGCCAGCAGAGAGACAGGGGTCGGAAACACTGAAGCTTTCTTT. Residues: CASRETGVGNTEAFF.

Only one count was recorded for this clone. This rearrangement joins TRBV28 to TRBJ2-2, with 16 bases fitting TRBD2. The CDR3 has 18 residues. From germline, CDR1 is MDHEN and CDR2 SYDVKM. Trimming cost V 6 bases and J 3 bases; bases outside gene matches: 7. In DNA, the CDR3 is TGTGCCAGCAGCCCGGGGACTAGCGGGAGGGCTGACACCGGGGAGCTGTTTTTT. Translated: CASSPGTSGRADTGELFF.

This chain links TRBV5-4 with TRBJ2-7, with D possibly TRBD1 on 6 matching bases. CDR3 size: 13 residues. V shed 2 bases and J shed 3 bases, with 9 bases lying between them. Germline V gene lookup returns CDR1 SGHNT and CDR2 YYREEE (reference sequence). In DNA, the CDR3 is TGTGCCAGCAGCTTCAACAGGGTCTACGAGCAGTACTTC. Amino acids: CASSFNRVYEQYF.

V usage is TRBV5-1 and J usage is TRBJ2-1, with 7 bases that match TRBD1. The CDR3 has 15 residues. Germline trimming cut 0 bases from V and 7 bases from J; bases unmatched to any gene: 7. Looked up from germline, CDR1 is SGHRS and CDR2 is YFSETQ. In DNA form, the CDR3 reads TGCGCCAGCAGCTTGGGAGGGACAGAGATAAATGAGCAGTTCTTC. It translates to CASSLGGTEINEQFF.

The chain couples TRBV6-6 to TRBJ2-7; D could derive from TRBD1 or TRBD2 (5 bases each). CDR3 size: 16 residues. Deletions cut 3 bases from V and 2 bases from J, with 17 bases between. CDR1 and CDR2 (germline): MNHNY, SVGAGI (reference sequence). The DNA for the CDR3 is TGTGCCAGCAGTTATGATCGGGACCCCTTAACCTACGAGCAGTACTTC. It specifies CASSYDRDPLTYEQYF.

This clone has only a few counts. This chain connects TRBV27 to TRBJ2-3, with 11 bases lining up with TRBD2. Germline loops: CDR1 MNHEY, CDR2 SMNVEV (reference sequence). Unmatched junction bases numbered 12, after V lost 7 bases and J lost 0 bases. This CDR3 comprises 18 residues. This chain's CDR3 is CASTHVWTSGPSTDTQYF. Written as DNA, the CDR3 is TGTGCCAGCACCCATGTCTGGACTAGCGGGCCTAGCACAGATACGCAGTATTTT.

The chain has TRBV7-2 and TRBJ2-1; 8 positions match TRBD2. Germline CDR1 and CDR2: SGHTA and FQGNSA. The CDR3 consists of 16 residues. Trimming removed 4 bases from V and 3 bases from J; junction bases left unmatched: 8. CDR3 coding DNA: TGTGCCAGCAGCTCCTGGACTAGCAGCTACTACAATGAGCAGTTCTTC. It specifies CASSSWTSSYYNEQFF.